This TCR beta chain was identified during a study of identical twins. Study-wide results and limits: Insertion counts were lower in abundant cord blood beta clonotypes, a trend that memory repertoires did not show.

CDR1 is SQVTM, CDR2 ANQGSEA, per germline. This CDR3 has 13 residues. Trimming removed 2 bases from V and 2 bases from J, with 8 bases in between. One entry per CDR3 protein results from TCRdb running MiXCR on the 5' RACE reads. The table has roughly 220,000 distinct CDR3 sequences, under 8.5% seen once. Comments on this clonotype: The antigen is undetermined.

These records were also assigned to another study, of T cells expressing NK-cell markers. Turning to that study: Seropositivity for HCMV was found in seven of the eight sequenced donors, with one seronegative. The study found these clonotypes also leading the CD3+CD56-NKG2C+ fraction in a few donors.

The chain is built from TRBV29-1 and TRBJ2-3, with D hard to call. This receptor was identified in a young woman in good health. The sequenced sample was CD8+ T cells sorted from blood. CDR3 in amino acids: CSVETTSTDTQYF. CDR3 nucleotide sequence: TGCAGCGTTGAAACTACTTCCACAGATACGCAGTATTTT.